Each of the 6 T cell receptor beta chains below was sequenced from the same sample in a study of T-cell reconstitution after alpha-beta-depleted transplantation in children. It was with unique molecular identifiers that the TCRbeta library was prepared. TCRdb itself ran the PCR reads through MiXCR, one entry per CDR3 protein. The data show a few hundred thousand distinct CDR3 sequences, with around a tenth seen just once and 2% to 2.5% held by the top ten. Here the sequenced sample was PBMCs from the stem cell graft donor, taken from the stem cell graft. The receptors shown here come from a human donor who donated a stem cell graft to a child with acute lymphoblastic leukemia.

Comment on this clonotype: Germline and junction disagree at one end, which may indicate a read error. The chain uses TRBV5-5 and TRBJ1-2; D ambiguous. Germline lookup yields CDR1 SGHKS and CDR2 YYEKEE (reference sequence). The CDR3 is 11 amino acids. The CDR3 DNA follows: TGTGCCGGCAGCTGGAACTATGGCTACACCTTC. The encoded protein is CAGSWNYGYTF.

This sequence joins TRBV27 and TRBJ1-5; no definite D call. Between the trimmed V and J ends, which lost 3 bases and 6 bases, there was a span of 12 bases. The CDR3 is 14 residues long. Germline CDR1 and CDR2: MNHEY and SMNVEV (reference sequence). In DNA form, the CDR3 reads TGTGCCAGCAGTTTGTGGGGTTCGAGTCAGCCCCAGCATTTT. It specifies CASSLWGSSQPQHF.

This clonotype has only a few counts. The V and J genes are TRBV18 and TRBJ1-1, with D unclear. The CDR3 sequence is 14 residues long. Between the trimmed V and J ends, which lost 3 bases and 3 bases, there was a span of 11 bases. Germline CDR1 reads KGHSH; CDR2 reads LQKENI. The CDR3 region is CASSPGPGYTEAFF. CDR3 nucleotide sequence: TGTGCCAGCTCACCTGGACCGGGGTACACTGAAGCTTTCTTT.

This clonotype has a handful of counts. The genes are TRBV4-1 and TRBJ2-5; TRBD1 matches at 7 bases. In germline, CDR1 is MGHRA, CDR2 YSYEKL. V was pared by 4 bases and J by 3 bases, with 5 bases of the junction left unmatched. The CDR3 has 14 residues. CDR3 region: CASSLEGAEETQYF. Written as DNA, the CDR3 is TGCGCCAGCAGCCTCGAGGGGGCTGAAGAGACCCAGTACTTC.

This clonotype was observed a handful of times. V gene TRBV6-2 or TRBV6-3 combines with J gene TRBJ2-5, with TRBD2 matching 8 bases. After removal of 5 bases from V and 5 bases from J, the junction contained 13 bases not matched to a gene. CDR1 is MNHEY and CDR2 is SVGEGT in the germline V gene. This CDR3 contains 16 residues. The CDR3 region has the DNA TGTGCCAGCAGTCCCCGAGGGCGGGAGGAGGGGGAGACCCAGTACTTC. It encodes CASSPRGREEGETQYF.

Ten or more counts support this clonotype. The gene calls are TRBV6-2 or TRBV6-3 and TRBJ2-1; 13 bases match TRBD2. Germline CDR1 is MNHEY and CDR2 is SVGEGT. The CDR3 length is 17 residues. V lost 7 bases, J lost 6 bases, and 12 bases stayed unmatched. The CDR3 spells CASTEGLAGLRGNEQFF. CDR3 in DNA: TGTGCCAGCACTGAGGGACTAGCGGGGCTAAGAGGCAATGAGCAGTTCTTC.